The sequence of this T cell receptor (beta chain) was determined in a study of blood T cell repertoires in COVID-19. TCRdb's table, derived via immunoSEQ multiplex PCR, lists solely in-frame clones and lacks some. This table has about 390,000 clones, about 86% appearing once. The CDR3 contains 15 residues. CDR1 is KGHSH and CDR2 is LQKENI in the germline V gene. V shed 3 bases and J 10 bases; nucleotides not matched to a gene: 14. The rearrangement links TRBV18 to TRBJ1-1; 7 bases match TRBD1. The sample taken for sequencing was PBMCs or T cells enriched from blood (not recorded which). This clonotype originated in a woman in her 50s who had recovered from COVID-19. CDR3 sequence reads: CASSPTDRAPRGAFF. DNA for the CDR3: TGTGCCAGCTCACCGACTGACAGGGCTCCTCGGGGAGCTTTCTTT.